These 5 T cell receptor beta chains were sequenced from one sample in a study of blood T cell repertoires in COVID-19. This table comes from immunoSEQ multiplex PCR, and its TCRdb copy is limited to in-frame clones, with some not included. Of 120,000 or so clones listed, 65% to 90% are singletons. Sequenced input: peripheral blood. These receptors originate from a woman older than 75 with acute or convalescent COVID-19.

V and J are TRBV6-6 and TRBJ1-2, with no clear D. The germline V gene has CDR1 MNHNY and CDR2 SVGAGI (reference sequence). Trimming stripped 0 bases from V and 3 bases from J, with 8 bases between. The CDR3 has 14 amino acids. The CDR3 nucleotides are TGTGCCAGCAGTTACTCTATGGCAGACTATGGCTACACCTTC. The encoded protein is CASSYSMADYGYTF.

The V and J genes are TRBV19 and TRBJ1-2; no definite D call. The V end lost 8 bases, the J end lost 4 bases, and 14 bases lay between the germline ends. From germline, CDR1 is LNHDA and CDR2 SQIVND (reference sequence). This CDR3 contains 13 residues. CDR3 nucleotide sequence: TGTGCCAGTCGGTTCCCCGAGGGCTATGGCTACACCTTC. Protein sequence: CASRFPEGYGYTF.

The genes are TRBV5-5 and TRBJ1-3; D might be TRBD1 (6 bases). The V end lost 5 bases, the J end lost 4 bases, and 13 bases lay between the germline ends. The CDR3 extends over 14 amino acids. From germline, CDR1 is SGHKS and CDR2 YYEKEE (reference sequence). As DNA, the CDR3 is TGTGCCAGCAGTCGGACAGAGCCGGGAAACACCATATATTTT. It translates to CASSRTEPGNTIYF. The full variable domain, in which reference TRBV5-5 and TRBJ1-3 provide the parts outside the CDR3, is DAGVTQSPTHLIKTRGQQVTLRCSPISGHKSVSWYQQVLGQGPQFIFQYYEKEERGRGNFPDRFSARQFPNYSSELNVNALLLGDSALYLCASSRTEPGNTIYFGEGSWLTVV.

This chain uses TRBV28 with TRBJ1-6, with a weak D call TRBD1 (5 bases). V shed 5 bases and J shed 9 bases, with 20 bases lying between them. This CDR3 has 16 amino acids. From germline, CDR1 is MDHEN and CDR2 SYDVKM. The DNA for the CDR3 is TGTGCCAGCAGTGGATTCACAGGTGGAAGGGGTTCACCCCTCCACTTT. Amino acids: CASSGFTGGRGSPLHF.

This clone has only a few counts. The V call is TRBV9, the J call TRBJ2-1; the match to TRBD1 covers 10 bases. The CDR3 length is 15 residues. V gave up 4 bases and J gave up 5 bases; unmatched junction bases: 6. Germline CDR1 reads SGDLS; CDR2 reads YYNGEE. Here the CDR3 reads CASSRLGTGDNEQFF. DNA of the CDR3: TGTGCCAGCAGCCGTCTAGGGACAGGGGACAATGAGCAGTTCTTC.